The clone carrying this T cell receptor (beta chain) was counted only a few times. The antigen is unknown. The ends lost 7 bases at V and 6 bases at J; junction bases unmatched: 5. This CDR3 spans 13 amino acids. CDR1 and CDR2 from the germline V gene are SGHTA and FQGNSA. The data originate from a study of T cells after yellow fever vaccination. Turning to the study itself: Each low-cell-number fraction was prepared by means of SMART-Seq v4 Ultra Low Input. Findings and limits, study-wide: Reappearance after the booster was seen for most primary-vaccination clones, at roughly 96% CD4 and 75% to 90% CD8.

Via MiXCR, TCRdb re-called the 5' RACE reads, giving one row per CDR3 protein. The data show about 240,000 distinct CDR3 sequences, with 6.9% seen just once and approximately 0.85% held by the top ten. This specimen consisted of CD4+ T cells sorted from PBMCs, obtained 15 days after the yellow fever booster vaccination. The chain links TRBV7-2 to TRBJ2-7; 11 bases are shared with TRBD2. The source is a man aged 25-45 years who received the YFV17D yellow fever vaccine. Here the CDR3 DNA reads TGTGCCAGCACTAGCGGGAGGTCCCCCGAGCAGTACTTC. It is translated as CASTSGRSPEQYF.